The source of this T cell receptor (beta chain) is a study of T cell repertoires in cytomegalovirus infection. Study-level points and caveats: Accumulated public TCR beta family frequency recognized individuals carrying CMV together with the relevant HLA.

CDR1 is SGHTA and CDR2 is FQGNSA in the germline V gene. V shed 1 base and J shed 4 bases, with 19 bases lying between them. The CDR3 contains 17 residues. TCRdb recomputed calls from the reads with MiXCR, one row per CDR3 protein. The data contain about 490,000 distinct CDR3 sequences, around 27% of them singletons. This clonotype was picked up many times. Its antigen remains unknown. Sequencing input: PBMCs. The chain carries TRBV7-2 and TRBJ1-1; unclear D gene. This TCR was sampled from a human donor in good health (CMV status not recorded). Some clones in this sample may be carry-over from other donors' samples. The CDR3 sequence: CASSLVFPSLLPTEAFF. The DNA of the CDR3 is TGTGCCAGCAGCTTAGTTTTTCCAAGTCTACTCCCCACTGAAGCTTTCTTT. The full variable domain, completed using reference TRBV7-2 and TRBJ1-1, is GAGVSQSPSNKVTEKGKDVELRCDPISGHTALYWYRQSLGQGLEFLIYFQGNSAPDKSGLPSDRFSAERTGGSVSTLTIQRTQQEDSAVYLCASSLVFPSLLPTEAFFGQGTRLTVV.